This entry features one T cell receptor beta chain sequence. This specimen comes from a study of CD8+ T cells in alopecia areata. This sample's treatment: oral pan-JAK inhibitor, 5-10 mg twice daily. The CDR3 extends over 15 amino acids. Per germline, CDR1 MNHNY and CDR2 SVGAGI (reference sequence). V gave up 5 bases and J gave up 4 bases; unmatched junction bases: 10. Reverse transcribed after extraction, RNA yielded cDNA as the sequencing template. The protocol was immunoSEQ multiplex PCR, while the TCRdb copy is restricted to in-frame clones and leaves out a portion. Here the sample spans 85,000 to 95,000 clones, about two thirds being singletons.

This TCR derives from a human donor with alopecia areata. Sequenced material: CD8+ T cells sorted from blood, taken at week 44, from a patient treated with tofacitinib. This chain connects TRBV6-6 to TRBJ1-1, with 7 bases identical to TRBD1. The DNA of the CDR3 is TGTGCCAGCAGTATCAACAGGGGCGGAAGCACTGAAGCTTTCTTT. This codes for CASSINRGGSTEAFF.